The 4 T cell receptor beta chains listed next were all sequenced from one sample in a study of blood T cell repertoires in COVID-19. The repertoire was sequenced with immunoSEQ multiplex PCR; TCRdb's copy has only in-frame clones and lacks some. The sample lists around 200,000 clones, about 81% occurring once. The sequencing sample was made of PBMCs or T cells enriched from blood (not recorded which). These receptors were obtained from a woman in her 30s who had recovered from COVID-19.

The genes are TRBV9 and TRBJ2-7; D is undetermined. CDR1 is SGDLS and CDR2 is YYNGEE in the germline V gene. CDR3 length equals 13 residues. Deletions cut 0 bases from V and 1 base from J, with 5 bases between. In nucleotides, the CDR3 is TGTGCCAGCAGCGTAGGTATGTCCTACGAGCAGTACTTC. Translated, it gives CASSVGMSYEQYF.

V gene TRBV5-5 combines with J gene TRBJ2-1, with 12 nucleotides matching TRBD2. The V segment lost 0 bases and the J segment 8 bases; nucleotides outside the gene matches: 3. The CDR3 runs to 15 residues. The germline V gene has CDR1 SGHKS and CDR2 YYEKEE (reference sequence). CDR3 sequence reads: CASSLGLAGVYEQFF. CDR3 coding DNA: TGTGCCAGCAGCTTGGGACTAGCGGGAGTGTATGAGCAGTTCTTC.

The chain joins TRBV4-1 to TRBJ2-7, with 11 bases fitting TRBD1. The V segment lost 3 bases and the J segment 6 bases; nucleotides outside the gene matches: 7. Germline V gives CDR1 MGHRA, CDR2 YSYEKL. The CDR3 contains 15 residues. The CDR3 region is CASSHFGTGGSEQYF. DNA for the CDR3: TGCGCCAGCAGCCACTTCGGGACAGGGGGGTCCGAGCAGTACTTC.

The chain uses TRBV7-9 and TRBJ2-7; the D gene is possibly TRBD1 (5 bases). CDR1 and CDR2 (germline): SEHNR, FQNEAQ (reference sequence). With 5 bases removed from V and 0 bases from J, the gap between germline ends came to 8 bases. This CDR3 is built from 13 residues. CDR3 DNA sequence: TGTGCCAGCAGCGTGCAGGGCTCCTACGAGCAGTACTTC. It encodes CASSVQGSYEQYF.